Following are 26 T cell receptor beta chains from one sample sequenced in a study of T cell repertoires in cytomegalovirus infection. TCRdb passed the reads through MiXCR, listing each CDR3 protein once. The table shows around 770,000 distinct CDR3 sequences, with under 35% occurring only once. Their cognate antigens are unknown. Sequenced material: cultured CD8+ T cells from PBMCs, taken from culture after CMV antigen stimulation. These receptors were obtained from a human donor in good health (CMV status not recorded). Some clones in this sample may be carry-over from other donors' samples.

The chain is built from TRBV6-5 and TRBJ2-7; no clear D gene. There are 17 residues in the CDR3. Germline V gene lookup returns CDR1 MNHEY and CDR2 SVGAGI. V was shortened by 4 bases and J by 5 bases, with 24 bases between the two germline ends. The CDR3 DNA reads TGTGCCAGCAGTTTCTTCGACGGACCCAGATCGCGTAACGAGCAGTACGTC. Translated, it gives CASSFFDGPRSRNEQYV.

The genes are TRBV6-5 and TRBJ2-5; 8 bases line up with TRBD1. V was pared by 4 bases and J by 4 bases, with 11 bases of the junction left unmatched. The CDR3 loop spans 16 amino acids. Germline V gene data show CDR1 as MNHEY and CDR2 as SVGAGI. The CDR3 bases are TGTGCCAGCAGTTCGCCGGGACAGGTTGGCGGAGAGACCCAGTACTTC. It codes for CASSSPGQVGGETQYF.

V gene TRBV24-1 combines with J gene TRBJ2-3; no clear D. V was cut by 11 bases and J by 0 bases, with 11 bases left in between. CDR1 is KGHDR, CDR2 SFDVKD, per germline. The CDR3 totals 13 residues. This chain's CDR3 is CAIRRGSTDTQYF. Written as DNA, the CDR3 is TGTGCCATTCGGAGAGGCAGCACAGATACGCAGTATTTT.

The V and J genes are TRBV7-9 and TRBJ2-2; no firm D call. From germline, CDR1 is SEHNR and CDR2 FQNEAQ (reference sequence). The CDR3 runs to 15 residues. V lost 4 bases and J 5 bases, leaving 14 bases between the germline ends. The CDR3 bases are TGTGCCAGCAGCTCAACTTCCCCGAGGACCGGGGAGCTGTTTTTT. It specifies CASSSTSPRTGELFF.

This clonotype was counted a few times. The junction shows a germline mismatch at one end, possibly a read error. The chain joins TRBV7-7 to TRBJ2-2; 13 positions match TRBD2. The CDR3 totals 16 residues. Germline V gives CDR1 SSHAT, CDR2 FNYEAQ (reference sequence). The CDR3 region is CASSPGLAGDTGELFF. Here the CDR3 DNA reads TGTGCTAGCAGTCCCGGACTAGCGGGGGACACCGGGGAGCTGTTTTTT.

The rearrangement links TRBV5-5 to TRBJ1-2; 8 bases map to TRBD1. The V segment lost 4 bases and the J segment 6 bases; nucleotides outside the gene matches: 11. The CDR3 length is 15 residues. Germline CDR1 SGHKS, CDR2 YYEKEE (reference sequence). CDR3 loop: CASSHTGGASDGYTF. The CDR3 DNA is TGTGCCAGCAGCCATACAGGGGGAGCTTCGGATGGCTACACCTTC.

This clonotype was recorded at least ten times. This chain joins TRBV2 and TRBJ1-3; D is possibly TRBD1 (5 bases). This CDR3 region has 11 residues. Trimming left V 4 bases short and J 9 bases short, with 7 bases between. Germline V gene data show CDR1 as SNHLY and CDR2 as FYNNEI. The CDR3 DNA reads TGTGCCAGCAGTGGGGGGGGCACCATATATTTT. Its translation: CASSGGGTIYF. Variable domain in full (rest from reference TRBV2 and TRBJ1-3): EPEVTQTPSHQVTQMGQEVILRCVPISNHLYFYWYRQILGQKVEFLVSFYNNEISEKSEIFDDQFSVERPDGSNFTLKIRSTKLEDSAMYFCASSGGGTIYFGEGSWLTVV.

The table lists this clonotype with many counts. The chain carries TRBV7-2 and TRBJ2-1; D not resolved. CDR3 length equals 17 residues. Germline loops: CDR1 SGHTA, CDR2 FQGNSA. V was clipped by 0 bases and J by 1 base, with 13 bases between them. CDR3 loop: CASSLAAGYYSYNEQFF. As DNA, the CDR3 is TGTGCCAGCAGCTTAGCGGCCGGATACTATTCCTACAATGAGCAGTTCTTC.

This chain joins TRBV6-8 and TRBJ2-3, with 8 nucleotides matching TRBD2. CDR1 is MNHGY and CDR2 is SAAAGT in the germline V gene. This CDR3 spans 16 amino acids. Unmatched junction bases numbered 11, after V lost 7 bases and J lost 2 bases. The CDR3 sequence is CASNRGGLEVTDTQYF. CDR3 sequence (DNA): TGTGCCAGCAATCGGGGGGGCTTAGAAGTCACAGATACGCAGTATTTT.

This clonotype was found a few times. The chain recombines TRBV20-1 with TRBJ1-4; 7 bases are shared with TRBD1. The CDR3 loop spans 13 amino acids. Germline V gene data show CDR1 as DFQATT and CDR2 as SNEGSKA (reference sequence). Trimming took 5 bases from V and 6 from J; bases not matched to a gene: 6. The CDR3 nucleotides read TGCAGTGCTTCTGACAGGGAAGATGAAAAACTGTTTTTT. It is translated as CSASDREDEKLFF.

To note about this clonotype: Relative to the germline gene, one junction end is altered; a read error may explain this. The V and J genes are TRBV10-3 and TRBJ1-6; a weak D match, TRBD1 (6 bases). CDR1 and CDR2 (germline): ENHRY, SYGVKD. This CDR3 region has 15 residues. The CDR3 nucleotides read TGTACCATCAGTGAGTCGGGGGGGCTCAATTCACCCCTCCACTTT. It translates to CTISESGGLNSPLHF.

The rearrangement joins TRBV11-2 to TRBJ2-3; D perhaps matches TRBD2 (6 bases). CDR3 size: 16 residues. The V end lost 5 bases, the J end lost 2 bases, and 17 bases lay between the germline ends. Germline V lookup: CDR1 SGHAT, CDR2 FQNNGV. The CDR3 region is CASSARRDSYTDTQYF. In DNA, the CDR3 is TGTGCCAGCAGCGCCCGGCGGGACTCCTACACAGATACGCAGTATTTT.

This clonotype was counted only a few times. The chain carries TRBV4-1 and TRBJ1-2; D remains ambiguous. This CDR3 contains 16 residues. V was trimmed by 0 bases and J by 7 bases, leaving 18 bases between them. The germline V gene has CDR1 MGHRA and CDR2 YSYEKL. The CDR3 loop reads CASSQDRGGGIGGYTF. The CDR3 nucleotides are TGCGCCAGCAGCCAAGATCGTGGAGGAGGGATTGGTGGCTACACCTTC.

J is TRBJ1-1 and V is TRBV27, with D perhaps matching TRBD1 (6 bases). V was cut by 5 bases and J by 7 bases, with 14 bases left in between. The CDR3 is made up of 13 amino acids. Germline CDR1 reads MNHEY; CDR2 reads SMNVEV (reference sequence). CDR3 nucleotide sequence: TGTGCCAGCAGTGTAATTCAGGGGATTGAAGCTTTCTTT. Translated, it gives CASSVIQGIEAFF.

There are a few counts of this clonotype. This chain joins TRBV4-1 and TRBJ1-1, with 8 positions matching TRBD1. There are 16 residues in the CDR3. After removal of 4 bases from V and 1 base from J, the junction contained 8 bases not matched to a gene. Germline assignment: CDR1 MGHRA and CDR2 YSYEKL. The CDR3 loop is CASSPYPGTGNTEAFF. CDR3 DNA: TGCGCCAGCAGCCCATATCCCGGGACAGGGAACACTGAAGCTTTCTTT.

This clonotype appeared a few times. This chain uses TRBV6-2 or TRBV6-3 with TRBJ1-6; the match to TRBD1 covers 7 bases. The CDR3 has 14 residues. Germline V CDR1 and CDR2: MNHEY, SVGEGT. The trim removed 5 bases at V and 6 bases at J, leaving 4 bases unmatched. The CDR3 DNA follows: TGTGCCAGCAGTCAGACAGGGTCTAATTCACCCCTCCACTTT. It translates to CASSQTGSNSPLHF.

At least ten counts were recorded for this clonotype. The gene calls are TRBV5-4 and TRBJ2-1, with 9 bases fitting TRBD2. V trimming: 5 bases; J trimming: 8 bases; junction bases outside the gene matches: 14. Germline CDR1 and CDR2: SGHNT and YYREEE (reference sequence). The CDR3 runs 16 residues. The CDR3, as DNA: TGTGCCAGCAGAACCACGACTAGCGGCCCGTGGGATGAGCAGTTCTTC. It yields the protein CASRTTTSGPWDEQFF.

A remark on this clonotype: A much larger clone differs by one base, so this may be a read error. V is TRBV2 and J is TRBJ2-2; D is ambiguous. V lost 10 bases and J 4 bases, leaving 10 bases between the germline ends. This CDR3 is 12 amino acids long. The germline gives CDR1 SNHLY, CDR2 FYNNEI. DNA of the CDR3: TGTGCCACCAGGTGGGGCACCGGGGAGCTGTTTTTT. Its translation: CATRWGTGELFF. The entire variable domain, with the rest obtained from reference TRBV2 and TRBJ2-2, is as follows: EPEVTQTPSHQVTQMGQEVILRCVPISNHLYFYWYRQILGQKVEFLVSFYNNEISEKSEIFDDQFSVERPDGSNFTLKIRSTKLEDSAMYFCATRWGTGELFFGEGSRLTVL.

This chain links TRBV7-9 with TRBJ1-1, with 8 bases aligning to TRBD1. V shed 4 bases and J 5 bases; nucleotides not matched to a gene: 18. This CDR3 comprises 18 residues. Germline CDR1 and CDR2: SEHNR and FQNEAQ (reference sequence). The DNA for the CDR3 is TGTGCCAGCAGCTCTAAACTGGGACAGGTGATAGGAATTACTGAAGCTTTCTTT. It yields the protein CASSSKLGQVIGITEAFF.

This clonotype was seen a few times. The CDR3, as DNA: TGTGCCAGCAGTGAAAATGGGGTTATGGGGCCCAATGAGCAGTTCTTC. It codes for CASSENGVMGPNEQFF. The J gene is TRBJ2-1, the V gene TRBV2; D may be TRBD1 (5 bases). V gave up 2 bases and J gave up 6 bases, with 17 bases separating them. The germline CDR1 and CDR2 sequences are SNHLY and FYNNEI. The CDR3 is 16 amino acids. The full variable domain, rest sourced from reference TRBV2 and TRBJ2-1, is EPEVTQTPSHQVTQMGQEVILRCVPISNHLYFYWYRQILGQKVEFLVSFYNNEISEKSEIFDDQFSVERPDGSNFTLKIRSTKLEDSAMYFCASSENGVMGPNEQFFGPGTRLTVL.

The chain combines TRBV28 with TRBJ2-4; no definite D call. CDR3 length: 17 residues. Germline assignment: CDR1 MDHEN and CDR2 SYDVKM. Trimming took off 7 bases at V and 0 bases at J, with 19 bases between the two ends. CDR3 sequence: CASNIRPDPLAKNIQYF. The CDR3 nucleotides are TGTGCCAGCAACATCAGACCGGACCCTTTAGCCAAAAACATTCAGTACTTC.

The chain carries TRBV7-6 and TRBJ1-1; D is perhaps TRBD1 (6 bases). The V end lost 5 bases, the J end lost 11 bases, and 27 bases lay between the germline ends. This CDR3 region has 16 residues. Per the germline V gene, CDR1 is SGHVS and CDR2 is FNYEAQ. The CDR3 DNA reads as TGTGCCAGCAGCCATCTAGACGGGGGCGTGAACCCTGTTGCTTTCTTT. Protein product: CASSHLDGGVNPVAFF. Full variable domain (rest looked up from reference TRBV7-6 and TRBJ1-1): GAGVSQSPRYKVTKRGQDVALRCDPISGHVSLYWYRQALGQGPEFLTYFNYEAQQDKSGLPNDRFSAERPEGSISTLTIQRTEQRDSAMYRCASSHLDGGVNPVAFFGQGTRLTVV.

This clonotype was counted only a few times. The chain carries TRBV12-3 or TRBV12-4 and TRBJ1-1; unclear D gene. Trimming left V 0 bases short and J 0 bases short, with 11 bases between. This CDR3 is built from 16 residues. The CDR3 DNA sequence: TGTGCCAGCAGTTTAGCGCATTGGGCGCTGAACACTGAAGCTTTCTTT. As protein: CASSLAHWALNTEAFF.

In this sample, this clonotype turned up many times. The chain employs TRBV19 and TRBJ1-5; TRBD1 is a possible D gene (6 bases). There are 14 residues in the CDR3. V lost 6 bases to trimming and J lost 5 bases, with 14 bases between them. CDR1 and CDR2 (germline): LNHDA, SQIVND (reference sequence). The CDR3 DNA reads TGTGCCAGTAGCCAGCTGGGGGCGGATCAGCCCCAGCATTTT. It encodes CASSQLGADQPQHF.

This clonotype was recorded at least ten times. The V gene is TRBV7-9, the J gene TRBJ2-1; no reliable D call. The V gene lost 0 bases and the J gene lost 5 bases, with 5 bases spanning the gap. From germline, CDR1 is SEHNR and CDR2 FQNEAQ (reference sequence). CDR3 length equals 13 residues. The CDR3 is CASSLAQNNEQFF. CDR3 DNA: TGTGCCAGCAGCTTAGCACAGAACAATGAGCAGTTCTTC.

The rearrangement uses TRBV7-4 and TRBJ2-2; 7 bases map to TRBD2. V dropped 6 bases and J dropped 5; count of bases not matched to a gene: 9. The germline V gene encodes CDR1 SGHVT and CDR2 SQSDAQ. The CDR3 extends over 15 amino acids. CDR3 DNA: TGTGCCAGCAGTTTTGCGGGGGTGGGGACCGGGGAGCTGTTTTTT. Translation gives CASSFAGVGTGELFF. Using reference TRBV7-4 and TRBJ2-2 for the parts outside the CDR3, the full variable domain is GAGVSQSPRYKVAKRGRDVALRCDSISGHVTLYWYRQTLGQGSEVLTYSQSDAQRDKSGRPSGRFSAERPERSVSTLKIQRTEQGDSAVYLCASSFAGVGTGELFFGEGSRLTVL.